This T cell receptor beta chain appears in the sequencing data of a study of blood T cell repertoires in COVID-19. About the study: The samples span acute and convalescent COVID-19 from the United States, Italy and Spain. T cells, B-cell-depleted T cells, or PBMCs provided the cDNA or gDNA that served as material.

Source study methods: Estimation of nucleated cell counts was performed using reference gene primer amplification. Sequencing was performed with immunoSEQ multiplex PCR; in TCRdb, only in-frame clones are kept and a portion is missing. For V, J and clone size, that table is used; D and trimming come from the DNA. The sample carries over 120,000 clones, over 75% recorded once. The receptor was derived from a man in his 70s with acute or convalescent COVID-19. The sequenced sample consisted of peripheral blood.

CDR3 loop: CASSPEVGLAVYNEQFF. The CDR3 coding sequence is TGCGCCAGCAGCCCCGAAGTGGGACTAGCAGTGTACAATGAGCAGTTCTTC. The rearrangement links TRBV4-1 to TRBJ2-1; 9 positions agree with TRBD2. The CDR3 covers 17 residues. Germline CDR1 MGHRA, CDR2 YSYEKL. The trim removed 4 bases at V and 4 bases at J, leaving 11 bases unmatched.